This T cell receptor (beta chain) comes out of a study of T cell repertoires in cytomegalovirus infection. MiXCR was run by TCRdb on the reads, yielding one entry per CDR3 protein. This sample yields about 150,000 distinct CDR3 sequences, of which about 15% are seen a single time; around a sixth belongs to the top ten. This clonotype appeared many times. What it binds is unknown. Whole-study findings and limits: The ex vivo response was dominated by HLA-C-restricted CMV-specific TCR beta clonotypes. Identification of carriers of CMV plus the relevant HLA was performed using cumulative public TCR beta family frequency.

The V end was cut by 2 bases, the J end by 2 bases, with 22 bases between. The CDR3 has 17 residues. CDR1 and CDR2 from the germline V gene are DFQATT and SNEGSKA (reference sequence). This receptor was obtained from a human donor in good health (CMV status not recorded). Some clones in this sample may be carry-over from other donors' samples. Material for sequencing was CD8+ T cells from PBMCs. This rearrangement joins TRBV20-1 to TRBJ2-7, with D possibly TRBD2 on 5 matching bases. The DNA of the CDR3 is TGCAGTGCTAGACCCCCCCGCCGGACTGGTGGTACCTACGAGCAGTACTTC. Protein sequence: CSARPPRRTGGTYEQYF.